These 26 T cell receptor beta chains originate from one sample sequenced in a study of blood T cell repertoires in COVID-19. This table comes from immunoSEQ multiplex PCR, and its TCRdb copy is limited to in-frame clones, with some not included. The data hold 200,000 or so clones, with roughly four fifths observed a single time. The sample comprised PBMCs or T cells enriched from blood (not recorded which). These receptors originate from a man aged 35-49 years who had recovered from COVID-19.

The V call is TRBV15, the J call TRBJ1-5, with 8 bases matching TRBD1. Per germline, CDR1 LNHNV and CDR2 YYDKDF (reference sequence). The CDR3 sequence is 17 residues long. The trim removed 0 bases at V and 7 bases at J, leaving 11 bases unmatched. This CDR3 is CATSRDRTGMPWQPQHF. CDR3 DNA: TGTGCCACCAGCAGAGATAGGACAGGGATGCCATGGCAGCCCCAGCATTTT.

This clone was found once. The rearrangement uses TRBV24-1 and TRBJ1-2; TRBD1 aligns across 9 bases. CDR3 length equals 17 residues. Germline V gene data show CDR1 as KGHDR and CDR2 as SFDVKD. J gave up 0 bases and V 4 bases, and 8 bases lay outside the gene matches. CDR3 nucleotide sequence: TGTGCCACCAGTGACCCAGGGACAGGGACAGCTAACTATGGCTACACCTTC. Its protein is CATSDPGTGTANYGYTF.

This clone has at least ten counts. The rearrangement uses TRBV6-4 and TRBJ2-1, with 8 bases identical to TRBD2. The CDR3 totals 16 residues. V was clipped by 0 bases and J by 5 bases; unmatched bases: 6. CDR1 is MRHNA, CDR2 SNTAGT, per germline. The CDR3 DNA reads TGTGCCAGCAGTGACTCCTCCCGGGGGGGACACAATGAGCAGTTCTTC. Translating it yields CASSDSSRGGHNEQFF.

V gene TRBV4-1 combines with J gene TRBJ2-7; D may be TRBD2 (5 bases). Germline V gives CDR1 MGHRA, CDR2 YSYEKL. The CDR3 totals 18 residues. The V gene lost 1 base and the J gene lost 2 bases, with 21 bases spanning the gap. The CDR3 DNA sequence: TGCGCCAGCAGCCAAGTTGGTTCTAACTCCCCGAGGGCCTACGAGCAGTACTTC. Amino acid sequence: CASSQVGSNSPRAYEQYF.

The CDR3 sequence is CASSLAGRANQPQHF. In DNA form, the CDR3 reads TGTGCCAGCAGCTTAGCAGGGAGAGCTAATCAGCCCCAGCATTTT. The rearrangement links TRBV7-2 to TRBJ1-5, with D hard to call. The germline V and J ends were trimmed by 0 bases and 4 bases, with 10 bases remaining between them. This CDR3 is built from 15 residues. Germline CDR1 is SGHTA and CDR2 is FQGNSA.

This clone was observed a few times. This chain joins TRBV5-1 and TRBJ2-1, with 7 nucleotides matching TRBD1. The CDR3 is made up of 14 amino acids. Losses at the gene ends were 3 bases for V and 1 base for J; bases not matched to a gene: 1. The germline V gene encodes CDR1 SGHRS and CDR2 YFSETQ. The CDR3 is CASSSGQSYNEQFF. In nucleotides, the CDR3 is TGCGCCAGCAGCTCGGGACAGTCCTACAATGAGCAGTTCTTC.

This chain connects TRBV7-8 to TRBJ1-6; 9 positions agree with TRBD1. Trimming removed 0 bases from V and 10 bases from J; junction bases left unmatched: 7. This CDR3 spans 16 amino acids. Germline values: CDR1 SGHVS, CDR2 FQNEAQ. For the CDR3, the DNA is TGTGCCAGCAGCTTAGCCAGACAGGGGGTTAGGTCACCCCTCCACTTT. As protein: CASSLARQGVRSPLHF.

The rearrangement links TRBV24-1 to TRBJ2-1; the match to TRBD2 covers 7 bases. The J segment lost 1 base and the V segment lost 4 bases, leaving 9 bases of the junction unmatched. The CDR3 is 17 amino acids. CDR1 and CDR2 from the germline V gene are KGHDR and SFDVKD. The DNA for the CDR3 is TGTGCCACCAGTGACCCGGGGAGGCGGGGGTCCTACAATGAGCAGTTCTTC. It specifies CATSDPGRRGSYNEQFF.

The gene calls are TRBV28 and TRBJ1-2; D gene unclear. Germline-derived CDR1 and CDR2 are MDHEN and SYDVKM. The V gene lost 3 bases and the J gene lost 4 bases, with 9 bases spanning the gap. The length of the CDR3 is 13 residues. Here the CDR3 reads CASSFDRSYGYTF. In DNA form, the CDR3 reads TGTGCCAGCAGTTTTGACCGGAGCTATGGCTACACCTTC.

This sequence joins TRBV21-1 and TRBJ2-4; the table's D call, TRBD1, has no DNA check behind it. TRBV21-1 is a pseudogene segment. CDR3 length: 15 amino acids. The CDR3 region has the DNA TGTGCCAGCAGCAATCTGGAGCAGGGGGAAAACATTCAGTACTTC. It translates to CASSNLEQGENIQYF.

V is TRBV6-5 and J is TRBJ1-1; D perhaps matches TRBD1 (6 bases). The V gene lost 5 bases and the J gene lost 4 bases, with 17 bases spanning the gap. The CDR3 spans 15 residues. Germline V lookup: CDR1 MNHEY, CDR2 SVGAGI. CDR3 sequence reads: CASSTIRGRVTEAFF. CDR3 DNA: TGTGCCAGCAGTACCATCAGGGGAAGGGTCACTGAAGCTTTCTTT.

The chain joins TRBV7-9 to TRBJ1-3; TRBD1 might be the D (6 bases). The CDR3 sequence is 14 residues long. Germline CDR1 is SEHNR and CDR2 is FQNEAQ (reference sequence). V lost 4 bases, J lost 4 bases, and 11 bases lay in between. The CDR3 DNA reads as TGTGCCAGCAGCTCGGGGGGCTCGGGAAACACCATATATTTT. Translation gives CASSSGGSGNTIYF.

V is TRBV11-1 and J is TRBJ2-1, with D uncertain. The CDR3 loop spans 13 amino acids. Trimming took off 1 base at V and 3 bases at J, with 4 bases between the two ends. Looked up from germline, CDR1 is SGHAT and CDR2 is FQDESV (reference sequence). CDR3 sequence reads: CASSLERYNEQFF. The CDR3 DNA sequence: TGTGCCAGCAGCTTAGAGCGCTACAATGAGCAGTTCTTC.

The V and J genes are TRBV6-5 and TRBJ1-2; 7 bases agree with TRBD1. From germline, CDR1 is MNHEY and CDR2 SVGAGI. The CDR3 contains 13 residues. Trimming removed 6 bases from V and 6 bases from J; junction bases left unmatched: 7. The CDR3 DNA reads as TGTGCCAGCAGCCTAAAACAGGGGCATGGCTACACCTTC. Its translation is CASSLKQGHGYTF.

This clone is a singleton in its sample. The rearrangement uses TRBV5-1 and TRBJ1-2, with D possibly matching TRBD1 (5 bases). The length of the CDR3 is 18 residues. Per germline, CDR1 SGHRS and CDR2 YFSETQ. V lost 4 bases and J lost 3, with 25 bases in between. The CDR3 loop reads CASSLANYRSPRDYGYTF. The CDR3 nucleotides are TGCGCCAGCAGCCTTGCTAACTACAGGTCCCCAAGGGACTATGGCTACACCTTC.

The chain recombines TRBV27 with TRBJ2-5, with D tentatively TRBD1 (5 bases). This CDR3 has 14 residues. The ends were cut back, 3 bases at V and 5 bases at J, with 13 bases in the middle. Germline CDR1 and CDR2: MNHEY and SMNVEV (reference sequence). The CDR3 DNA reads as TGTGCCAGCAGTTTGCCAGGGCTCGGGGAGACCCAGTACTTC. Encoded protein: CASSLPGLGETQYF.

This clone was recorded a few times. The gene calls are TRBV28 and TRBJ1-2; TRBD1 matches 9 bases. V lost 3 bases and J lost 7; bases outside the gene matches: 3. Germline V gene data show CDR1 as MDHEN and CDR2 as SYDVKM. The CDR3 contains 13 residues. This CDR3 is CASSLGQGIGYTF. CDR3 sequence (DNA): TGTGCCAGCAGTTTGGGACAGGGTATTGGCTACACCTTC.

The rearrangement joins TRBV5-8 to TRBJ2-7; TRBD1 might be the D (5 bases). CDR1 and CDR2 from the germline V gene are SGHTS and YDEGEE. Trimming removed 1 base at V and 2 bases at J, with 10 bases between. This CDR3 has 14 residues. The DNA of the CDR3 is TGTGCCAGCAGCTTGTCTGACAGCCCCTACGAGCAGTACTTC. Protein product: CASSLSDSPYEQYF.

The V call is TRBV6-5, the J call TRBJ2-7; D is possibly TRBD1 (5 bases). Germline V gene lookup returns CDR1 MNHEY and CDR2 SVGAGI. Trimming shortened V by 3 bases and J by 3 bases, and 12 bases separated the two germline ends. The CDR3 has 14 residues. The CDR3 bases are TGTGCCAGCAGTTATGGGGCTACCCACTACGAGCAGTACTTC. This sequence encodes CASSYGATHYEQYF.

The V gene is TRBV7-2, the J gene TRBJ2-7, with a possible D match to TRBD1 (6 bases). Trimming removed 5 bases from V and 2 bases from J, with 16 bases in between. Per germline, CDR1 SGHTA and CDR2 FQGNSA. CDR3 length equals 15 residues. The CDR3 loop is CASSLYLGTPYEQYF. CDR3 in DNA: TGTGCCAGCAGCCTGTACTTAGGGACACCCTACGAGCAGTACTTC.

The chain joins TRBV29-1 to TRBJ1-1; perhaps TRBD1 as D (6 bases). The CDR3 is 13 amino acids. Germline loops: CDR1 SQVTM, CDR2 ANQGSEA. V lost 6 bases to trimming and J lost 5 bases, with 16 bases between them. CDR3 nucleotide sequence: TGCAGCGTCGGACAGACCCTGGGGACTGAAGCTTTCTTT. Its protein is CSVGQTLGTEAFF.

The rearrangement uses TRBV7-9 and TRBJ1-2; TRBD1 agrees at 7 bases. The germline V gene has CDR1 SEHNR and CDR2 FQNEAQ (reference sequence). After removal of 1 base from V and 5 bases from J, the junction contained 7 bases not matched to a gene. CDR3 size: 15 residues. Here the CDR3 reads CASSLGDRGRYGYTF. The CDR3 DNA follows: TGTGCCAGCAGCTTAGGGGACAGAGGTCGATATGGCTACACCTTC.

V and J are TRBV4-1 and TRBJ1-2, with D perhaps matching TRBD1 (6 bases). Germline lookup yields CDR1 MGHRA and CDR2 YSYEKL. The V and J ends lost 0 bases and 6 bases respectively, with 20 bases between them. This CDR3 is built from 17 residues. The chain's CDR3 is CASSQEGYAGGTHGYTF. Here the CDR3 DNA reads TGCGCCAGCAGCCAAGAGGGGTATGCGGGGGGCACCCATGGCTACACCTTC.

This clone has a handful of counts. The gene calls are TRBV28 and TRBJ1-6; no clear D gene. Germline-derived CDR1 and CDR2 are MDHEN and SYDVKM. Trimming removed 3 bases at V and 3 bases at J, with 6 bases between. The CDR3 has 14 residues. The CDR3 DNA reads as TGTGCCAGCAGTTTGAACGGCTATAATTCACCCCTCCACTTT. Amino acids: CASSLNGYNSPLHF.

There are a few counts of this clone. This rearrangement joins TRBV7-9 to TRBJ1-6; 7 nucleotides match TRBD1. CDR1 and CDR2 (germline): SEHNR, FQNEAQ (reference sequence). CDR3 length: 14 amino acids. V shed 5 bases and J 10 bases; nucleotides not matched to a gene: 8. The CDR3 protein is CASSTTGEGSPLHF. The CDR3 nucleotides read TGTGCCAGCAGCACTACAGGGGAAGGCTCACCCCTCCACTTT.

The chain recombines TRBV19 with TRBJ2-3, with 11 bases lining up with TRBD2. Germline CDR1 reads LNHDA; CDR2 reads SQIVND (reference sequence). This CDR3 comprises 18 residues. Trimming at V came to 3 bases and at J to 0 bases, leaving 8 bases not matched to a gene. The CDR3: CASSMSSGGPSSTDTQYF. As DNA, the CDR3 is TGTGCCAGTAGTATGTCTAGCGGGGGGCCGTCTAGCACAGATACGCAGTATTTT. Combining the CDR3 with reference TRBV19 and TRBJ2-3 gives the whole variable domain DGGITQSPKYLFRKEGQNVTLSCEQNLNHDAMYWYRQDPGQGLRLIYYSQIVNDFQKGDIAEGYSVSREKKESFPLTVTSAQKNPTAFYLCASSMSSGGPSSTDTQYFGPGTRLTVL.